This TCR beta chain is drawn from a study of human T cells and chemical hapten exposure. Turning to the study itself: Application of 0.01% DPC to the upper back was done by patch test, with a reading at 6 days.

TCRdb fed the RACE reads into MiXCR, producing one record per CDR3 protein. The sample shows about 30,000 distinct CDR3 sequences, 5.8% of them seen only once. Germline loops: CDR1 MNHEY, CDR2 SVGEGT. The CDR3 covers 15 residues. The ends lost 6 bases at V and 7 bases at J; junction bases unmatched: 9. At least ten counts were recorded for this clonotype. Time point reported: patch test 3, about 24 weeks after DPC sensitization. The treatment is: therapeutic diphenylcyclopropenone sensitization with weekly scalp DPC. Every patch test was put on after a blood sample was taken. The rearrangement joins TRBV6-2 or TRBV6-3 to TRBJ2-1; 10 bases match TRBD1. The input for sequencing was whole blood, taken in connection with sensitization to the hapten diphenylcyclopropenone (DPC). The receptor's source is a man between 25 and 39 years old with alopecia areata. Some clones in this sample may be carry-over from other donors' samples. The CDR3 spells CASSPQGQGRNEQFF. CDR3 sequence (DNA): TGTGCCAGCAGCCCTCAGGGACAGGGGAGGAATGAGCAGTTCTTC.